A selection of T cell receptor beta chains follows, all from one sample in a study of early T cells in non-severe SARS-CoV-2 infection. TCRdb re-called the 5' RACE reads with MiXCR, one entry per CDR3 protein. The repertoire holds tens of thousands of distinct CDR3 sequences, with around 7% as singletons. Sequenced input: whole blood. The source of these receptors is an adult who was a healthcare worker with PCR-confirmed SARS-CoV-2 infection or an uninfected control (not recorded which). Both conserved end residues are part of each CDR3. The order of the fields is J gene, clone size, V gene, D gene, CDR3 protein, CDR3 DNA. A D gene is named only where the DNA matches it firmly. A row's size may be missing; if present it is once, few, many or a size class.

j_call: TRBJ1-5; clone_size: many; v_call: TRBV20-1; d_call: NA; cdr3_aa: CSASDSGGNQPQHF; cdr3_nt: TGCAGTGCTAGCGACTCAGGAGGCAATCAGCCCCAGCATTTT
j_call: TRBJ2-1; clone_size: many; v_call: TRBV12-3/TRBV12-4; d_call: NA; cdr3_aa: CASSSDEYSYNEQFF; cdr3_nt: TGTGCCAGCAGTTCTGACGAGTACTCCTACAATGAGCAGTTCTTC
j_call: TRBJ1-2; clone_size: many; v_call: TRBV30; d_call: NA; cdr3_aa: CAWSLQGNGYTF; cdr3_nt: TGTGCCTGGAGTTTACAGGGCAACGGCTACACCTTC
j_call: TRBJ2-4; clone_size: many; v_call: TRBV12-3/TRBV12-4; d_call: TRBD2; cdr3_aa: CASSSGGGIARNIQYF; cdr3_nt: TGTGCCAGCTCATCGGGAGGAGGAATTGCGAGGAACATTCAGTACTTC
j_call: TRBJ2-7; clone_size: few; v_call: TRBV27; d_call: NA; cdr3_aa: CASSLSRNSYEQYF; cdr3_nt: TGTGCCAGCAGTTTATCCAGGAATTCCTACGAGCAGTACTTC
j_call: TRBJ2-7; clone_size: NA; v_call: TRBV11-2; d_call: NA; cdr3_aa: CASSAGRGPRFRQYF; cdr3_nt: TGTGCCAGCAGCGCAGGAAGGGGACCAAGATTTCGGCAGTACTTC
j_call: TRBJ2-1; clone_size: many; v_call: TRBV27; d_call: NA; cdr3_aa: CASTGPLDNEQFF; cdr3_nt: TGTGCCAGCACCGGCCCCTTGGACAATGAGCAGTTCTTC
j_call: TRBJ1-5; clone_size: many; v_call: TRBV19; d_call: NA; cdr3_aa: CASSIVGSNQPQHF; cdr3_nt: TGTGCCAGTAGTATAGTAGGGAGCAATCAGCCCCAGCATTTT
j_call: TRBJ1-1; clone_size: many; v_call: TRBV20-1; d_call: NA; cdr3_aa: CSARTGANTEAFF; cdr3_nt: TGCAGTGCTAGGACAGGAGCGAACACTGAAGCTTTCTTT
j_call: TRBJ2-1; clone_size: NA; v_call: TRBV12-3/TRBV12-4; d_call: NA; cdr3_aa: CASSFPGNEQFF; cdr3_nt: TGTGCCAGCAGTTTCCCGGGTAATGAGCAGTTCTTC
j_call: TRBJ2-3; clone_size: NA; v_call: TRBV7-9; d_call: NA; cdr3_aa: CASSPWARETTDTQYF; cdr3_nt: TGTGCCAGCAGCCCCTGGGCCCGGGAGACCACAGATACGCAGTATTTT
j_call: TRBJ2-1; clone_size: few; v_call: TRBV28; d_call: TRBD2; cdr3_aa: CASTPGTSGSNEQFF; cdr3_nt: TGTGCCAGCACCCCGGGGACTAGCGGGTCCAATGAGCAGTTCTTC
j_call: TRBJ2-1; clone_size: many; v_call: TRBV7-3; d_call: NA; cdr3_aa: CASSLGDPGSEQFF; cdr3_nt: TGTGCCAGCAGCTTAGGGGACCCTGGGAGTGAGCAGTTCTTC
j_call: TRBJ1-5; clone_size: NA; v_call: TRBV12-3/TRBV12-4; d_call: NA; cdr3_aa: CASSGRGNQPQHF; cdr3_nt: TGTGCCAGCAGCGGGAGGGGCAATCAGCCCCAGCATTTT
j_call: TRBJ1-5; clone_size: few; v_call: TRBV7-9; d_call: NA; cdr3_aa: CASSPAEPVRQPQHF; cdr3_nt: TGTGCCAGCAGCCCGGCCGAACCGGTGCGTCAGCCCCAGCATTTT
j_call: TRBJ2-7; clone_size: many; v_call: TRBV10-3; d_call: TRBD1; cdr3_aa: CAISEDRGGEEQYF; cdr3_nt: TGTGCCATCAGTGAGGACAGGGGCGGGGAGGAGCAGTACTTC
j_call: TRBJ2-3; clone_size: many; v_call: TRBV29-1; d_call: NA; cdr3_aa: CSARERPGADTQYF; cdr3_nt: TGCAGCGCCCGCGAGCGGCCGGGAGCAGATACGCAGTATTTT
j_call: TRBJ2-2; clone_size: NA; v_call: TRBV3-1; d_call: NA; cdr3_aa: CASSQAPSTSTGELFF; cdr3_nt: TGTGCCAGCAGCCAAGCCCCCAGCACCAGCACCGGGGAGCTGTTTTTT
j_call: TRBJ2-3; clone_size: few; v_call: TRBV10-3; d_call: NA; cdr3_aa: CAIRDSTDTQYF; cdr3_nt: TGTGCCATCAGGGACAGCACAGATACGCAGTATTTT
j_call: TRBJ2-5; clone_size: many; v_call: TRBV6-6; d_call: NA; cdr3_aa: CASSIYGGPKETQYF; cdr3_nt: TGTGCCAGCAGTATTTATGGGGGCCCAAAAGAGACCCAGTACTTC
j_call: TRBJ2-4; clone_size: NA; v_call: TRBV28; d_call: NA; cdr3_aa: CASSRERHQNIQYF; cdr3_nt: TGTGCCAGCAGCCGGGAGCGTCACCAAAACATTCAGTACTTC
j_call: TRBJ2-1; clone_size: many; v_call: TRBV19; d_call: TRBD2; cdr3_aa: CASSIEKGTMQFF; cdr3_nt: TGTGCCAGTAGTATCGAAAAGGGGACTATGCAGTTCTTC
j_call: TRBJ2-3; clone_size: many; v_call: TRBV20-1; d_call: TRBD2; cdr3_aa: CSASRQGGLGDTQYF; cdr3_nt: TGCAGTGCTAGCCGTCAGGGAGGGTTGGGAGATACGCAGTATTTT
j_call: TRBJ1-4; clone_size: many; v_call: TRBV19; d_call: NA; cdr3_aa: CASSIGATNEKLFF; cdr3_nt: TGTGCCAGTAGTATTGGAGCAACTAATGAAAAACTGTTTTTT
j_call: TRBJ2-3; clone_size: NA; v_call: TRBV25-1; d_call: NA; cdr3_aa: CASSEESGDNPDTQYF; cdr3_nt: TGTGCCAGCAGTGAAGAATCGGGGGACAACCCAGATACGCAGTATTTT
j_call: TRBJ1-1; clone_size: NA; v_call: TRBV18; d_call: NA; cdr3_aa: CASSPVRDGEAFF; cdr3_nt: TGTGCCAGCTCACCAGTTCGGGACGGTGAAGCTTTCTTT
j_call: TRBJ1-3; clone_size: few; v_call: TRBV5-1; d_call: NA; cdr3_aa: CASTQQGNSGNTIYF; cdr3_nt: TGCGCCAGCACCCAGCAGGGAAACTCTGGAAACACCATATATTTT
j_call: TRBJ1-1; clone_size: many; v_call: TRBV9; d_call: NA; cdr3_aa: CASSVVPEGEAFF; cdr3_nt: TGTGCCAGCAGCGTAGTTCCCGAGGGTGAAGCTTTCTTT
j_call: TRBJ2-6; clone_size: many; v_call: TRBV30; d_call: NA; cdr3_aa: CAWTLGLAGANVLTF; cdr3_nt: TGTGCCTGGACTCTAGGGCTGGCTGGGGCCAACGTCCTGACTTTC
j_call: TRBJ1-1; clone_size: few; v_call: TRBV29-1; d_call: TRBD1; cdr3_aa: CSVMTGIGNTEAFF; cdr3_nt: TGCAGCGTTATGACAGGGATTGGAAACACTGAAGCTTTCTTT
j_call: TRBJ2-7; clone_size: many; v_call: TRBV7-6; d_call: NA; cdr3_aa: CASSPNLEQYEQYF; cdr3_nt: TGTGCCAGCAGCCCAAACTTGGAGCAGTACGAGCAGTACTTC
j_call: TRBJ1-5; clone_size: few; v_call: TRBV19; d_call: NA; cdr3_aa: CASSIASGNQPQHF; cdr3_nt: TGTGCCAGTAGTATAGCCTCGGGCAATCAGCCCCAGCATTTT
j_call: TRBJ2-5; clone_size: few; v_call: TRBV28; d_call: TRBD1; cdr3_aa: CASSLQGETQYF; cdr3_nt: TGTGCCAGCAGCTTACAGGGGGAGACCCAGTACTTC
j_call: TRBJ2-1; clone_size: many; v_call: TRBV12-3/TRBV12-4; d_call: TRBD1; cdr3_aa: CASSLVLGQVNEQFF; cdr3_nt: TGTGCCAGCAGTTTAGTCCTGGGACAGGTCAATGAGCAGTTCTTC
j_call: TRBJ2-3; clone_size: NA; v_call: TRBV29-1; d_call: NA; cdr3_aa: CSVDWTTDTQYF; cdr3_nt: TGCAGCGTTGACTGGACCACAGATACGCAGTATTTT
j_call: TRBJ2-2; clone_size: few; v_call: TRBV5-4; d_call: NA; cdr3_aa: CASTGRQTGELFF; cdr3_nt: TGTGCCAGCACCGGCAGACAAACCGGGGAGCTGTTTTTT
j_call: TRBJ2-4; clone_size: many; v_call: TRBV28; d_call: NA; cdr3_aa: CASSFPTTTGVAKNIQYF; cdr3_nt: TGTGCCAGCAGTTTCCCGACCACTACCGGGGTAGCCAAAAACATTCAGTACTTC
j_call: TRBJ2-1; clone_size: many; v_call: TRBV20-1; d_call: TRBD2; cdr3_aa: CSGYGRSSYNEQFF; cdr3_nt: TGCAGTGGTTACGGGAGGAGCTCCTACAATGAGCAGTTCTTC
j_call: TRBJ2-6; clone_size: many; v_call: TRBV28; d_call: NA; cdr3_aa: CASRVRSGANVLTF; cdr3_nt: TGTGCCAGCAGGGTTAGGTCTGGGGCCAACGTCCTGACTTTC